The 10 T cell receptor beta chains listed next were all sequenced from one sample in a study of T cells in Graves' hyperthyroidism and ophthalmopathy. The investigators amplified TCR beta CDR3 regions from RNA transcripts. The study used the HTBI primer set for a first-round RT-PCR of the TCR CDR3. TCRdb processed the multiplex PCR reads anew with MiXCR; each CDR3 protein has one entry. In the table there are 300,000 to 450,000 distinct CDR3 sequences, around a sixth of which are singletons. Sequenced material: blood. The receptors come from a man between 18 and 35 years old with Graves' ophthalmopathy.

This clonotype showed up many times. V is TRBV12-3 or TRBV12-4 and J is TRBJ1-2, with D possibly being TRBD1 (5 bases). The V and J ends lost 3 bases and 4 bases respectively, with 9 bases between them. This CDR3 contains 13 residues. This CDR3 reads CASSLRGFYGYTF. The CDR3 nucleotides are TGTGCCAGCAGTTTGAGGGGCTTCTATGGCTACACCTTC.

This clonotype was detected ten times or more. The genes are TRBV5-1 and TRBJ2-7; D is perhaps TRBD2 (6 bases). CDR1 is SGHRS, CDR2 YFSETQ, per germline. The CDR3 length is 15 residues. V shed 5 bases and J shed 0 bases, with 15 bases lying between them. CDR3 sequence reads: CASRREITSSYEQYF. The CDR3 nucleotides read TGCGCCAGCAGGCGGGAAATAACGAGCTCCTACGAGCAGTACTTC.

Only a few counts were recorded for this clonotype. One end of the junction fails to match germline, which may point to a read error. The chain's CDR3 is CAGSLETSGVNEQFF. The CDR3 DNA reads TGTGCCGGCAGCTTGGAGACTAGCGGGGTCAATGAGCAGTTCTTC. V is TRBV11-2 and J is TRBJ2-1, with TRBD2 matching 11 bases. The CDR3 contains 15 residues. Germline V gene sequence: CDR1 SGHAT, CDR2 FQNNGV. The variable domain in full, completed from reference TRBV11-2 and TRBJ2-1, reads EAGVAQSPRYKIIEKRQSVAFWCNPISGHATLYWYQQILGQGPKLLIQFQNNGVVDDSQLPKDRFSAERLKGVDSTLKIQPAKLEDSAVYLCAGSLETSGVNEQFFGPGTRLTVL.

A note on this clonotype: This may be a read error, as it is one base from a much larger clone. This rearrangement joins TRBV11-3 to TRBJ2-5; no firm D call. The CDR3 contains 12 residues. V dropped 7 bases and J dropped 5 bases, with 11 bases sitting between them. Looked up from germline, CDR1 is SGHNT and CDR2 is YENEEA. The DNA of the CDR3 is TGTGCCAGCACCACCTCCAGGGAGACCCAGTACTTC. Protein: CASTTSRETQYF.

CDR3 sequence (DNA): TGCGCCAGCACCTCCACGGGACTCGACACAGATACGCAGTATTTT. Amino acid sequence: CASTSTGLDTDTQYF. This sequence joins TRBV5-1 and TRBJ2-3; D is possibly TRBD2 (6 bases). With 6 bases removed from V and 2 bases from J, the gap between germline ends came to 16 bases. The CDR3 sequence is 15 residues long. The germline CDR1 and CDR2 sequences are SGHRS and YFSETQ.

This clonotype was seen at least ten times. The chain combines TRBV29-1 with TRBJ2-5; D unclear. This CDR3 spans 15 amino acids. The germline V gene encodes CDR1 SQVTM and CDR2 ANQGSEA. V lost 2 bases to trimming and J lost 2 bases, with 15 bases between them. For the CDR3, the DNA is TGCAGCGTTGAATTCCGGTCAGCCTTTCAAGAGACCCAGTACTTC. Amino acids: CSVEFRSAFQETQYF.

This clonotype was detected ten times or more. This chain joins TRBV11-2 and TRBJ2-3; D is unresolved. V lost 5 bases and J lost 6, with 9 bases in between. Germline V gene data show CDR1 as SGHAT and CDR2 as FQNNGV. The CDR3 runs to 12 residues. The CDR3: CASSQLEDTQYF. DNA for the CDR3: TGTGCCAGCAGCCAACTTGAGGATACGCAGTATTTT.

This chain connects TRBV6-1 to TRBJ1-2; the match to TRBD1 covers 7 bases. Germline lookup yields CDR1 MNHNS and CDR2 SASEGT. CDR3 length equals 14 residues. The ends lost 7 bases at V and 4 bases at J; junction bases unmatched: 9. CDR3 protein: CASTDPGQTYGYTF. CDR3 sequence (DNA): TGTGCCAGCACCGACCCGGGACAGACCTATGGCTACACCTTC.

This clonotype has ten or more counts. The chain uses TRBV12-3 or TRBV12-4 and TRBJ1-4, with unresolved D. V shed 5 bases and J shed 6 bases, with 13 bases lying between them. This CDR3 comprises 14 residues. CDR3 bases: TGTGCCAGCAGTCCAGGAACGGCCCATGAAAAACTGTTTTTT. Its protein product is CASSPGTAHEKLFF.

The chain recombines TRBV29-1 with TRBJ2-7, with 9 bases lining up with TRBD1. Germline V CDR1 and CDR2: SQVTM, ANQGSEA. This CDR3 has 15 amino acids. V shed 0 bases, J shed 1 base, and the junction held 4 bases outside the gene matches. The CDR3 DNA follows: TGCAGCGTTGAAGAGGACGGGACAGGGTCCTACGAGCAGTACTTC. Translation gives CSVEEDGTGSYEQYF.